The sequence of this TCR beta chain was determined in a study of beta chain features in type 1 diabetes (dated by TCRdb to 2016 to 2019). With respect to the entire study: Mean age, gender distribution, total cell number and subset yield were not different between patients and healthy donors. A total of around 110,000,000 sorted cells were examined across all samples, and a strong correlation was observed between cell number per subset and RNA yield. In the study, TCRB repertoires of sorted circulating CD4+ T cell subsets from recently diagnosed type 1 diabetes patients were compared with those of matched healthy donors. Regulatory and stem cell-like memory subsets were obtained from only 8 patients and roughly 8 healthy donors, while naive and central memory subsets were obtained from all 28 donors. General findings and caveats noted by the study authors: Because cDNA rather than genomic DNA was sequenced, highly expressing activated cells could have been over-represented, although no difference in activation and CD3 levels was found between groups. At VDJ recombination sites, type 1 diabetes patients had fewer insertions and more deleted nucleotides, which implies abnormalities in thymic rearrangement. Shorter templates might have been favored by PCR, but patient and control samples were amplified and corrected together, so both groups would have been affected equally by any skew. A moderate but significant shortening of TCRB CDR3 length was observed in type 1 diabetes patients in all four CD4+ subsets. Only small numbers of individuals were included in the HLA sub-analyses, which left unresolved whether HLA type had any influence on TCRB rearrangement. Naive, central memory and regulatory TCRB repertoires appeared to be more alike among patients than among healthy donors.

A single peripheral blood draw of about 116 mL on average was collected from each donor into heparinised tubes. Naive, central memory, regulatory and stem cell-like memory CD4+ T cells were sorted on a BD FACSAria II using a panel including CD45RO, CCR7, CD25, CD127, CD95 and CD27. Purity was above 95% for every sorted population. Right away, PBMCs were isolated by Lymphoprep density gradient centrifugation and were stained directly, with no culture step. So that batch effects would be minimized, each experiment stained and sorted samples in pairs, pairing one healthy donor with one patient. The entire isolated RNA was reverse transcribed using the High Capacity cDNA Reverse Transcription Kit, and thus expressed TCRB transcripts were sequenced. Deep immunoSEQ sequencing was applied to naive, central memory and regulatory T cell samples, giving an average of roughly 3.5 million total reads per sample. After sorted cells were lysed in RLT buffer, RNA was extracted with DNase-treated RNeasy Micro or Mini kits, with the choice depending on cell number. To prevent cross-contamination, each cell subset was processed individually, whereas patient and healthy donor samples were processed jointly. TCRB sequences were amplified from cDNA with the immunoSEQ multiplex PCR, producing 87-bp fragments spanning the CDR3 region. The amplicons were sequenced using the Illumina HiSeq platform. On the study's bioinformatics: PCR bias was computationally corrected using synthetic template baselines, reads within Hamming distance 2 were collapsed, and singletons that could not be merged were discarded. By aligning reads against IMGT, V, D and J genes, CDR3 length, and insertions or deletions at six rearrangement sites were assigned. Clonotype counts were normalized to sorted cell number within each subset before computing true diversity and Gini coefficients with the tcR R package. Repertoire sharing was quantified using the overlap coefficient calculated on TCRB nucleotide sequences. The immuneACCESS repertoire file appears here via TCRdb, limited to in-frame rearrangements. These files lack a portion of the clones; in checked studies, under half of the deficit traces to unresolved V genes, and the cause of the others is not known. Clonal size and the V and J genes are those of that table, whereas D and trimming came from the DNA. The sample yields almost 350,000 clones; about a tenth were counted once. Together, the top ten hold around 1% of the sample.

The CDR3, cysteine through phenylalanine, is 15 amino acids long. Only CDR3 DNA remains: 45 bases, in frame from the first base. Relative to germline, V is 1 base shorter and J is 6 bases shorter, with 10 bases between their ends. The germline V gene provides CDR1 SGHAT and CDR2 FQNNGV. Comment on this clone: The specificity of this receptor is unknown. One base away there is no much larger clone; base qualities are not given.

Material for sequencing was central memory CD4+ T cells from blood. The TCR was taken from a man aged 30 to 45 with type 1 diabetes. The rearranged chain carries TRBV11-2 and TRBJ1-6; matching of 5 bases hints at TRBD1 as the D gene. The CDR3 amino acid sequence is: CASSLVAGGNSPLHF. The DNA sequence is TGTGCCAGCAGCTTAGTGGCCGGGGGTAATTCACCCCTCCACTTT.